Included here is one T cell receptor (beta chain) sequence, with context. Antigen specificity is unknown. The read gets to within 3 residues of the CDR3 end, and the germline J gene fills in the rest. Using immunoSEQ multiplex PCR, the repertoire was profiled, and TCRdb retains in-frame clones only, with some absent. The sample data list some 50,000 clones. The data were obtained in a study of T cells in women clearing cervical HPV infection. Whole-study context: Controls were women whose single incident HPV16 infection cleared within 12 months without precancer or cancer. Findings and caveats of the study: Repertoire richness, not evenness, was significantly elevated in CIN3+ cases versus controls. TRBV6-7 abundance was lower in cases than controls (around 0.11% versus 0.16%).

The V end was cut by 2 bases, the J end by 5 bases, with 14 bases between. The CDR3 runs 14 residues. CDR1 and CDR2 from the germline V gene are SGHRS and YFSETQ. The V and J genes are TRBV5-1 and TRBJ2-7; D gene uncertain. This receptor was taken from a woman between 18 and 69 years old with a cervical HPV16 infection that either progressed to CIN3+ or cleared (not recorded which). Sequenced material: blood buffy coat. The covered CDR3 bases are TGCGCCAGCAGCTTCTACTCCTCAGGAGACGAG. This sequence encodes CASSFYSSGDE. The full CDR3 reads CASSFYSSGDEQYF.